This entry lists 7 T cell receptor beta chains sequenced from one sample in a study of molecular identifiers for immune sequencing clone quantification. TCRdb reprocessed the PCR reads with MiXCR, giving one entry per CDR3 protein. Of about 8,300 distinct CDR3 sequences listed, 30% to 40% are singletons. The sample comprised naive CD8+ T cells from blood, with Jurkat cell RNA spiked in. Subset here: FACS-sorted CD8+CD4-CCR7+CD45RA+ naive T cells. These receptors came from a human donor in good health. Some libraries in this study had Jurkat cell RNA spiked in.

V gene TRBV5-1 combines with J gene TRBJ2-7; 10 bases are a match to TRBD1. The CDR3 spans 16 residues. Looked up from germline, CDR1 is SGHRS and CDR2 is YFSETQ. V lost 4 bases, J lost 3 bases, and 10 bases stayed unmatched. The CDR3 loop reads CASSTGLDRGNYEQYF. The CDR3 DNA sequence: TGCGCCAGCAGCACGGGATTGGACAGGGGGAACTACGAGCAGTACTTC.

J is TRBJ2-1 and V is TRBV5-5; D unclear. The V end was cut by 1 base, the J end by 7 bases, with 12 bases between. The CDR3 has 14 residues. CDR1 is SGHKS, CDR2 YYEKEE, per germline (reference sequence). CDR3 nucleotide sequence: TGTGCCAGCAGCTTGTGGAGCGTTGCGAATGAGCAGTTCTTC. This encodes CASSLWSVANEQFF.

This clonotype is medium-sized within its sample. The V gene is TRBV13, the J gene TRBJ2-7, with D perhaps assigned TRBD1 or TRBD2 (5 bases each). The CDR3 is 15 amino acids. With 4 bases removed from V and 0 bases from J, the gap between germline ends came to 13 bases. The germline V gene has CDR1 PRHDT and CDR2 FYEKMQ (reference sequence). CDR3 nucleotide sequence: TGTGCCAGCAGCTCAAGTCCCGGGGCCTCCTACGAGCAGTACTTC. Residues: CASSSSPGASYEQYF.

This clonotype was detected only once. The J gene is TRBJ2-7, the V gene TRBV23-1; D is possibly TRBD2 (5 bases). TRBV23-1 is designated an ORF whose function remains uncertain. Trimming took off 2 bases at V and 6 bases at J, with 20 bases between the two ends. The CDR3 has 16 amino acids. CDR3 DNA: TGCGCCAGCAGTCAAGCTCTCGGGATGGCTGGCACCGAGCAGTACTTC. Translating it yields CASSQALGMAGTEQYF.

Relative to its sample, this clonotype is medium-sized (0.01 to 0.1%). V is TRBV7-9 and J is TRBJ2-7, with D perhaps matching TRBD1 (6 bases). Germline-derived CDR1 and CDR2 are SEHNR and FQNEAQ (reference sequence). This CDR3 contains 14 residues. Trimming pared 1 base from V and 4 bases from J, leaving 11 bases between. For the CDR3, the DNA is TGTGCCAGCAGCTTAGTGGCCAGGGGATACGAGCAGTACTTC. It specifies CASSLVARGYEQYF.

Concerning this clonotype itself: A much larger clone is a single base away; this may be a read error. The chain recombines TRBV29-1 with TRBJ2-3; perhaps TRBD1 as D (6 bases). CDR3 length: 16 amino acids. Germline CDR1 and CDR2: SQVTM and ANQGSEA. CDR3 coding DNA: TGCAGCGTTGTAGTGGGGCAGGAACGATGGACAGATTCGCAGTATTTT. Protein product: CSVVVGQERWTDSQYF.

J is TRBJ2-2 and V is TRBV28; D uncertain. CDR1 and CDR2 (germline): MDHEN, SYDVKM. V gave up 7 bases and J gave up 4 bases, with 10 bases separating them. This CDR3 has 13 residues. In DNA, the CDR3 is TGTGCCAGCACACCGGTCGTCACCGGGGAGCTGTTTTTT. Translation: CASTPVVTGELFF. The full variable domain, in which reference TRBV28 and TRBJ2-2 provide the parts outside the CDR3, is DVKVTQSSRYLVKRTGEKVFLECVQDMDHENMFWYRQDPGLGLRLIYFSYDVKMKEKGDIPEGYSVSREKKERFSLILESASTNQTSMYLCASTPVVTGELFFGEGSRLTVL.